This T cell receptor beta chain was captured by sequencing in a study of T cell changes during pregnancy in multiple sclerosis. V lost 8 bases and J lost 0, with 8 bases in between. Germline-derived CDR1 and CDR2 are GTSNPN and SVGIG (reference sequence). This CDR3 comprises 13 residues. Assay: immunoSEQ multiplex PCR; the TCRdb copy retains only in-frame clones and omits some. The data hold approximately 40,000 clones, with over 80% observed a single time. The material sequenced was peripheral blood. J is TRBJ2-6 and V is TRBV30; TRBD1 might be the D (6 bases). The receptor was isolated from a female donor with multiple sclerosis, enrolled in a pregnancy study. CDR3 residues: CALDSSGANVLTF. CDR3 coding DNA: TGTGCCCTGGACAGCTCTGGGGCCAACGTCCTGACTTTC.